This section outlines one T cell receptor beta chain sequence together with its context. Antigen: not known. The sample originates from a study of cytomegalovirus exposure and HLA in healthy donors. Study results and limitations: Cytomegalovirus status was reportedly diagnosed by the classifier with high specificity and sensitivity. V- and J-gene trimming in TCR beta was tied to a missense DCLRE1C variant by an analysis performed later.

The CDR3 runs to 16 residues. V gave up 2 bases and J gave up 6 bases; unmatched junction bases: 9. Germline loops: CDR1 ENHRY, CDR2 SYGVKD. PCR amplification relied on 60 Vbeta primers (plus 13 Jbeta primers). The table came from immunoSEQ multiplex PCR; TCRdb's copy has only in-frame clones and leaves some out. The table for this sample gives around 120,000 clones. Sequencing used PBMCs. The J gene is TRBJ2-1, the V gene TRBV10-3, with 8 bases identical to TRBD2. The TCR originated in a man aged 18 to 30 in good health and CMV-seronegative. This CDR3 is CAISEPGGASLNEQFF. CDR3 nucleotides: TGTGCCATCAGTGAGCCGGGGGGGGCCTCTCTCAATGAGCAGTTCTTC.